Sequencing of this T cell receptor (beta chain) was carried out in a study of CD8+ T cells in alopecia areata. Study summary: Treated individuals took tofacitinib by mouth, 5 to 10 mg twice daily. Study conclusions and caveats: Clarity of TCR sharing across patients fell short of that in mice, possibly HLA-related. Scalp samples also contribute reads from the resident alphabeta T cells found in normal skin.

Samples from alopecia areata patients were lesional scalp punch biopsies and peripheral blood. Details on this clone: The antigen is undetermined.

This CDR3 is 14 amino acids long. CDR1 is SEHNR and CDR2 is FQNEAQ in the germline V gene (reference sequence). V was pared by 5 bases and J by 1 base, with 8 bases between. Following RNA extraction, reverse transcription yielded cDNA that acted as the sequencing template. Produced via immunoSEQ multiplex PCR; TCRdb's table is partial and in-frame only. The data show around 160,000 clones, with about nine tenths seen just once and roughly 16% held by the top ten. The specimen was CD8+ T cells sorted from blood, collected at week 0. This chain connects TRBV7-9 to TRBJ2-2; maybe TRBD1 (5 bases). The sequence came from a human donor with alopecia areata. CDR3 coding DNA: TGTGCCAGCAGCGCCCAGGGGAACACCGGGGAGCTGTTTTTT. Translated: CASSAQGNTGELFF.